The clone carrying this T cell receptor (beta chain) turned up a few times. Treatment of the sample: approximately 18 received Ad26.COV2.S at low or high dose, single or two shots; roughly five received placebo; per-sample allocation not given. On day 63 after the first injection, vaccine and placebo recipients gave samples. The sample comes from a study of Ad26.COV2.S vaccination and SARS-CoV-2 variants. V was cut by 3 bases and J by 0 bases, with 10 bases left in between. The CDR3 consists of 15 residues. CDR1 is SGDLS, CDR2 YYNGEE, per germline. TCRdb's copy holds only in-frame clones and misses some; the assay was immunoSEQ multiplex PCR. Among about 400,000 clones listed, 80% to 90% were seen once.

Sequenced material: peripheral blood, taken in a trial of Ad26.COV2.S vaccine versus placebo. The receptor's source is a person between 18 and 65 years old who received the Ad26.COV2.S COVID-19 vaccine or a placebo. The chain combines TRBV9 with TRBJ2-1, with D perhaps TRBD2 (5 bases). The CDR3 bases are TGTGCCAGCAGCGGCGGGCCAAGCTCCTACAATGAGCAGTTCTTC. It translates to CASSGGPSSYNEQFF.